The 11 T cell receptor beta chains in this list originate from one sample, sequenced in a study of T cell responses to AZD1222 COVID-19 vaccine. TCRdb's table, derived via immunoSEQ multiplex PCR, lists solely in-frame clones and lacks some. The sample yields some 200,000 clones, just over 90% seen once. This specimen consisted of peripheral blood, obtained 28 days after the second dose of the MenACWY control vaccine. The source is an adult who received the MenACWY meningococcal vaccine as a control.

This clone was found once. J is TRBJ1-5 and V is TRBV20-1; D might be TRBD1 (5 bases). V was shortened by 3 bases and J by 2 bases, with 11 bases between the two germline ends. This CDR3 region has 14 residues. CDR1 is DFQATT, CDR2 SNEGSKA, per germline (reference sequence). CDR3 sequence: CSASQGTGNQPQHF. The CDR3 DNA follows: TGCAGTGCTAGTCAGGGAACCGGCAATCAGCCCCAGCATTTT.

The DNA of the CDR3 is TGTGCCAGCAGTTTGGGGGTCGCGGAGACCCAGTACTTC. Translating gives CASSLGVAETQYF. J is TRBJ2-5 and V is TRBV28; D assignment may be TRBD1 or TRBD2 (5 bases each). The CDR3 is 13 amino acids. Trimming cost V 3 bases and J 5 bases, with 10 bases left between them. Germline CDR1 reads MDHEN; CDR2 reads SYDVKM.

The rearrangement links TRBV2 to TRBJ2-7; D gene unclear. Trimming shortened V by 6 bases and J by 8 bases, and 8 bases separated the two germline ends. This CDR3 has 10 residues. From germline, CDR1 is SNHLY and CDR2 FYNNEI. Here the CDR3 DNA reads TGTGCCAGCAGAAGCGCCCAGCAGTACTTC. It translates to CASRSAQQYF.

This chain links TRBV21-1 with TRBJ1-2. TRBV21-1 is shown as a pseudogene. The CDR3 totals 17 residues. The CDR3 protein is CASSKVVGSGRSIGYTF. The CDR3 DNA reads as TGTGCCAGCAGCAAAGTCGTGGGGTCAGGACGGTCGATCGGCTACACCTTC.

The V call is TRBV7-3, the J call TRBJ2-1; D is unresolved. CDR3 length: 13 residues. Between the trimmed V and J ends, which lost 2 bases and 2 bases, there was a span of 4 bases. Germline CDR1 and CDR2: SGHTA and FQGTGA. CDR3 region: CASSLAPYNEQFF. CDR3 bases: TGTGCCAGCAGCTTAGCACCCTACAATGAGCAGTTCTTC.

The chain is built from TRBV7-6 and TRBJ2-1; 7 positions match TRBD1. Per the germline V gene, CDR1 is SGHVS and CDR2 is FNYEAQ. The V gene end was trimmed by 5 bases and the J gene end by 2 bases; junction bases not matched to a gene: 6. CDR3 length equals 15 residues. The CDR3 reads CASSHNRGAYNEQFF. CDR3 coding DNA: TGTGCCAGCAGCCACAACAGGGGCGCCTACAATGAGCAGTTCTTC.

The chain has TRBV27 and TRBJ1-4, with 8 bases aligning to TRBD1. The CDR3 is 14 amino acids. The V segment lost 2 bases and the J segment 5 bases; nucleotides outside the gene matches: 1. Per germline, CDR1 MNHEY and CDR2 SMNVEV (reference sequence). CDR3 in DNA: TGTGCCAGCAGTTTAAACAGGGGGAATGAAAAACTGTTTTTT. Its protein product is CASSLNRGNEKLFF.

Regarding this clone: One end of the junction fails to match germline, which may point to a read error. The chain combines TRBV5-8 with TRBJ2-1, with D possibly TRBD2 on 7 matching bases. The CDR3 loop spans 12 amino acids. The germline V gene has CDR1 SGHTS and CDR2 YDEGEE. CDR3 nucleotides: TGTGCCAGCAGTCTGGGGGGGCAGGGGAAGATCTTC. This gives the protein CASSLGGQGKIF.

The genes are TRBV19 and TRBJ1-2; 9 nucleotides align to TRBD1. This CDR3 is built from 14 residues. V lost 4 bases and J lost 4; bases outside the gene matches: 4. CDR1 is LNHDA and CDR2 is SQIVND in the germline V gene (reference sequence). The CDR3 nucleotides read TGTGCCAGTAGTAAACAGGGGGCCGGCTATGGCTACACCTTC. Its translation: CASSKQGAGYGYTF. The full variable domain, completed using reference TRBV19 and TRBJ1-2, is DGGITQSPKYLFRKEGQNVTLSCEQNLNHDAMYWYRQDPGQGLRLIYYSQIVNDFQKGDIAEGYSVSREKKESFPLTVTSAQKNPTAFYLCASSKQGAGYGYTFGSGTRLTVV.

CDR3 protein: CAWRGLSYEQYF. The DNA of the CDR3 is TGTGCCTGGAGGGGACTTTCCTACGAGCAGTACTTC. The chain has TRBV30 and TRBJ2-7; possible D gene TRBD2, 6 bases. Trimming removed 3 bases from V and 1 base from J, with 7 bases in between. Germline V lookup: CDR1 GTSNPN, CDR2 SVGIG (reference sequence). The CDR3 length is 12 residues.

The count of this clone is one. V usage is TRBV7-9 and J usage is TRBJ2-7; the D call may be TRBD1 or TRBD2 (5 bases each). From germline, CDR1 is SEHNR and CDR2 FQNEAQ (reference sequence). Trimming took off 2 bases at V and 3 bases at J, with 8 bases between the two ends. The CDR3 is 13 amino acids. The CDR3 region is CASSLRDGYEQYF. Written as DNA, the CDR3 is TGTGCCAGCAGCTTAAGGGACGGCTACGAGCAGTACTTC.